This T cell receptor (beta chain) was identified in a study of CXCR3-negative and CXCR3-positive naive CD8 T cells. Study-level results: TRB CDR3s were more hydrophobic in CXCR3-positive than in CXCR3-negative naive cells.

About this clonotype itself: What it binds is unknown.

Libraries of TRB cDNA were made by 5' RACE and carried UMIs. TCRdb re-called the 5' RACE reads; one entry per CDR3 protein, DNA not given. Across about 98,000 distinct CDR3 sequences, the top ten clones capture 0.8% to 0.85% of the sample. The CDR3 covers 15 residues. Germline V gene sequence: CDR1 SEHNR, CDR2 FQNEAQ (reference sequence). The sorting of each CD8+ T cell subset was done in triplicate, at about 300,000 cells each. The V call is TRBV7-9, the J call TRBJ2-5. This TCR derives from a human donor in good health. Some clones in this sample may be carry-over from other donors' samples. What was sequenced was naive CXCR3+ CD8+ T cells from blood. As for subset: CD45RO-CCR7+CD27+CD95- naive CD8+ T cells expressing CXCR3 (TNR3+). The CDR3 loop reads CASSLRLAEQETQYF.